This TCR beta chain stems from a study of CD8 T cells in Susac syndrome (dated by TCRdb to about 2019). About the study as a whole: Repertoire sequencing was used to test whether CD8+ T cell activation and differentiation in Susac syndrome was antigen driven.

What the research found in general, with its limitations: The study acknowledged that relatively few individuals were included in the TCR sequencing and HLA analysis.

Turning to this clonotype: The clone's antigen remains unknown. There are no base qualities to consult, and no much larger clone falls within one base.

Per the germline V gene (reference sequence), LNHNV is the CDR1 and YYDKDF is the CDR2. The junction carries 12 bases between V and J, which are trimmed by 0 bases and 4 bases respectively. The CDR3 sequence holds 15 residues, the cysteine and phenylalanine included. Just the 45-base CDR3 DNA is kept, in frame starting at base 1. RNA was extracted with the RNeasy kit and about 0.5 to 1 ug was reverse transcribed using random hexamers. The immunoSEQ multiplex PCR assay, which covers 54 Vbeta and 13 Jbeta segments, was used to amplify TCR beta CDR3 regions. Bias from PCR amplification was corrected by using a synthetic template baseline for primer optimization and for computational correction. Per the original workflow: Reads were assigned to V, D and J genes according to IMGT and analyzed in immunoSEQ Analyzer, with only productive sequences retained. Clonality was calculated as one minus the Shannon entropy normalized by log2 of the number of productive unique sequences. For each patient and control, public and private clones were evaluated among the 100 most prevalent clones. Clones were defined as Susac-specific if absent from the healthy and MS cohorts, from 1052 published viral clones and from other ImmuneACCESS disease sequences. TCRdb ran its own pipeline on the public reads, namely fastp trimming at Q25 and MiXCR clone calling, and kept in-frame beta chains. For every CDR3 protein sequence, its rows merge into one entry that carries the most common genes and DNA. TCRdb's processing, not the authors' own work, is the source of the V and J calls. The sample records about 180,000 distinct CDR3 sequences, approximately 94% of which are singletons. 0.093% of the sample rests with the top ten.

High-throughput TCR beta sequencing profiled peripheral blood CD8+ and CD4+ T cells from healthy donors, Susac syndrome patients and multiple sclerosis patients. The multiple sclerosis controls were treatment-naive patients who had stable or active relapsing-remitting disease and met the revised McDonald criteria. CD8+ TEMRA cells were enriched by FACS, while bulk CD8+ and CD4+ T cells were purified by magnetic negative isolation. Blood was drawn into EDTA tubes, processed within 24 hours, and PBMCs were isolated by density gradient centrifugation. PBMCs intended for TCR sequencing were cryopreserved in liquid nitrogen and thawed later in a water bath at 37 degrees C. The sorted or isolated CD4+, CD8+ and CD8+ TEMRA cells reached a purity of at least 90%.

What was sequenced was CD4+ T cells from PBMCs. The sequence was obtained from a human donor with multiple sclerosis. The rearrangement joined TRBV15 to TRBJ2-5; a tentative D match to TRBD2 spans 5 bases. The CDR3: CATSREAASRETQYF. The DNA sequence is as follows: TGTGCCACCAGCAGAGAGGCGGCTAGCCGAGAGACCCAGTACTTC.